This TCR beta chain was sequenced in a study of radiation and T cells in renal cell carcinoma. Time point denoted: baseline pretreatment blood. Described treatment: 15 Gy SBRT to primary tumor, nephrectomy 4 weeks later. This table comes from immunoSEQ multiplex PCR, and its TCRdb copy is limited to in-frame clones, with some not included. This sample has 20,000 to 25,000 clones, with 80% found just once. V was clipped by 4 bases and J by 8 bases; unmatched bases: 3. This CDR3 has 13 amino acids. The germline gives CDR1 SGHRS, CDR2 YFSETQ. The sequence was collected from a man between 60 and 70 years old with renal cell carcinoma. This chain uses TRBV5-1 with TRBJ1-1; TRBD1 matches 12 bases. The sample here was blood, taken from a patient whose treatment included radiotherapy and nephrectomy. DNA of the CDR3: TGCGCCAGCAGCCCGGGACAGGGGGCGGAAGCTTTCTTT. Amino acid sequence: CASSPGQGAEAFF. Using reference TRBV5-1 and TRBJ1-1 for the parts outside the CDR3, the full variable domain is KAGVTQTPRYLIKTRGQQVTLSCSPISGHRSVSWYQQTPGQGLQFLFEYFSETQRNKGNFPGRFSGRQFSNSRSEMNVSTLELGDSALYLCASSPGQGAEAFFGQGTRLTVV.